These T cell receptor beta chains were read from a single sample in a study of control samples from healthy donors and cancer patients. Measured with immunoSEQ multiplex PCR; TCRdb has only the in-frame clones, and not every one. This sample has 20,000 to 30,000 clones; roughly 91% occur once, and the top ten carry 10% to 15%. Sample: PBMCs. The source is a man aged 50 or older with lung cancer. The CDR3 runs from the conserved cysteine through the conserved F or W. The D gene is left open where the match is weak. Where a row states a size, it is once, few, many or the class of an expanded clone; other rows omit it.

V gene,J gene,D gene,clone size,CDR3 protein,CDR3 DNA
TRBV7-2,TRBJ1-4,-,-,CASSLEQGRGPTNEKLFF,TGTGCCAGCAGCTTAGAACAGGGAAGAGGGCCAACTAATGAAAAACTGTTTTTT
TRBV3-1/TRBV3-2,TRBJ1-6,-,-,CASSPLNSPLHF,TGTGCCAGCAGCCCCTTAAATTCACCCCTCCACTTT
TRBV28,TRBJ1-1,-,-,CASESGTNEAFF,TGTGCCAGCGAATCCGGGACAAATGAAGCTTTCTTT
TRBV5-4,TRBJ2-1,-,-,CASSSQRQNEQFF,TGTGCCAGCAGCAGTCAAAGGCAGAATGAGCAGTTCTTC
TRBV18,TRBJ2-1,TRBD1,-,CASSPGQGAGEQFF,TGTGCCAGCTCCCCCGGACAGGGGGCTGGGGAGCAGTTCTTC
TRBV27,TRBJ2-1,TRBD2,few,CASSSDSGGADEQFF,TGTGCCAGCAGTTCAGATAGCGGGGGGGCTGATGAGCAGTTCTTC
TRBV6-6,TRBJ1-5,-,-,CASSYVSTVDQPQHF,TGTGCCAGCAGTTACGTCTCGACAGTTGATCAGCCCCAGCATTTT
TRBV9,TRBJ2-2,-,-,CASSVTRTDANTGELFF,TGTGCCAGCAGCGTAACCCGGACGGACGCGAACACCGGGGAGCTGTTTTTT
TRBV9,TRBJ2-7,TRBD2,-,CASSVSGGPTYEQYF,TGTGCCAGCAGCGTTAGCGGGGGGCCAACCTACGAGCAGTACTTC
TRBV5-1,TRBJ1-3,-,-,CASRYSPQSSGNTIYF,TGCGCCAGCAGGTATAGCCCTCAAAGCTCTGGAAACACCATATATTTT
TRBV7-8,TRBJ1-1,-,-,CASSLGGQEAFF,TGTGCCAGCAGCTTAGGGGGGCAAGAAGCTTTCTTT
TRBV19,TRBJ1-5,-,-,CASSSRQVRQPQHF,TGTGCCAGTAGTTCAAGACAGGTTCGCCAGCCCCAGCATTTT
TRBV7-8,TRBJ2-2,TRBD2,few,CASSLRDYIPGELFF,TGTGCCAGCAGCTTACGGGACTACATTCCCGGGGAGCTGTTTTTT
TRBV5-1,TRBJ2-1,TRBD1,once,CASSPPGQGTAEQFF,TGCGCCAGCAGCCCACCGGGACAGGGGACCGCCGAGCAGTTCTTC
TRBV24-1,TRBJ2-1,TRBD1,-,CATSDPGTGGSGEQFF,TGTGCCACCAGTGATCCCGGGACAGGGGGCTCGGGTGAGCAGTTCTTC
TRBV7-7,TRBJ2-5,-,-,CASSLEAGRETQYF,TGTGCTAGCAGCTTAGAGGCGGGGAGAGAGACCCAGTACTTC
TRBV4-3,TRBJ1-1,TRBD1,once,CASSQDTGANTEAFF,TGCGCCAGCAGCCAGGATACAGGGGCTAACACTGAAGCTTTCTTT
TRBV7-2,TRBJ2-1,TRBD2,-,CASSSTSGSYNEQFF,TGTGCCAGCAGCTCCACTAGCGGGAGCTACAATGAGCAGTTCTTC
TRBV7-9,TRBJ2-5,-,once,CASSNTQETQYF,TGTGCCAGCAGCAATACCCAAGAGACCCAGTACTTC
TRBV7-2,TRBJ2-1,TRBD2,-,CASSLVIAGGLRVQFF,TGTGCCAGCAGCTTAGTTATAGCGGGGGGCCTGCGGGTGCAGTTCTTC
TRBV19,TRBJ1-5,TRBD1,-,CATNDRGRDQPQHF,TGTGCCACCAACGACAGGGGTCGGGATCAGCCCCAGCATTTT
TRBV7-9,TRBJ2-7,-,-,CASIIPGEAYEQYF,TGTGCCAGCATCATCCCGGGGGAAGCCTACGAGCAGTACTTC
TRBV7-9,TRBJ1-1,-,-,CASSSRTENTEAFF,TGTGCCAGCAGCTCCCGGACAGAGAACACTGAAGCTTTCTTT
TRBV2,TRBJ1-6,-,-,CASGRSLYSPLHF,TGTGCCAGCGGGCGGTCTCTCTACTCACCCCTCCACTTT
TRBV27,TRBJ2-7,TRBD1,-,CASRQGLYEQYF,TGTGCCAGCAGACAGGGGCTCTACGAGCAGTACTTC
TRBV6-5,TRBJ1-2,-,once,CASRTSANYGYTF,TGTGCCAGTAGGACGAGTGCTAACTATGGCTACACCTTC
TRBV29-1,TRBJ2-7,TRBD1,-,CSVEMMDRGPYEQYF,TGCAGCGTTGAAATGATGGACAGGGGGCCCTACGAGCAGTACTTC
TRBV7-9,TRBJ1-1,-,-,CASSLQGYTEAFF,TGTGCCAGCAGCTTACAGGGCTACACTGAAGCTTTCTTT
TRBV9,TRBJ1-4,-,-,CASSVDAATNEKLFF,TGTGCCAGCAGCGTTGACGCCGCAACTAATGAAAAACTGTTTTTT
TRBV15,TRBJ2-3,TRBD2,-,CATSRRTGTSGIFASTDTQYF,TGTGCCACCAGCAGACGTACCGGGACTAGCGGTATATTTGCTAGCACAGATACGCAGTATTTT
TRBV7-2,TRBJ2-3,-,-,CASSSTGQDTQYF,TGTGCCAGCAGTTCAACGGGTCAAGATACGCAGTATTTT
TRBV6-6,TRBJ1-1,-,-,CASTRRRDGEAFF,TGTGCCAGCACCAGACGGAGAGACGGTGAAGCTTTCTTT
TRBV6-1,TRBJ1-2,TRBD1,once,CASSDTGAFYGYTF,TGTGCCAGCAGTGACACAGGGGCCTTTTATGGCTACACCTTC
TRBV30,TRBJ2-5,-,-,CAWSKRGRGEETQYF,TGTGCCTGGAGCAAGCGGGGCAGGGGGGAGGAGACCCAGTACTTC
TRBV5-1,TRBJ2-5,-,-,CASSLAQYLEGQYF,TGCGCCAGCAGCTTGGCCCAATACCTGGAGGGCCAGTACTTC
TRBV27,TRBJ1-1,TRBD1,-,CASSFQGAGNTEAFF,TGTGCCAGCAGTTTCCAGGGGGCTGGGAACACTGAAGCTTTCTTT
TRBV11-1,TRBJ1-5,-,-,CASSLGGGNQPQHF,TGTGCCAGCAGCTTAGGAGGCGGAAATCAGCCCCAGCATTTT
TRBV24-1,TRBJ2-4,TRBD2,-,CATSELATSGGACHIQYF,TGTGCCACCAGTGAACTGGCGACTAGCGGGGGGGCTTGTCACATTCAGTACTTC
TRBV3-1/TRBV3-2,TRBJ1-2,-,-,CASSGRDGAWKYGYTF,TGTGCCAGCAGCGGGAGGGACGGCGCCTGGAAATATGGCTACACCTTC
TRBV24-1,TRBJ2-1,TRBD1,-,CATSDRDRGSYNEQFF,TGTGCCACCAGTGATCGGGACAGGGGGTCCTACAATGAGCAGTTCTTC
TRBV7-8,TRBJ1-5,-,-,CASSLGQALSNQPQHF,TGTGCCAGCAGCTTAGGTCAGGCACTGAGCAATCAGCCCCAGCATTTT
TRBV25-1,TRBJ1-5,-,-,CASSGQGNQPQHF,TGTGCCAGCAGTGGTCAGGGCAATCAGCCCCAGCATTTT
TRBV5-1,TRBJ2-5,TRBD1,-,CASSFGTGEETQYF,TGCGCCAGCAGCTTCGGGACAGGGGAAGAGACCCAGTACTTC
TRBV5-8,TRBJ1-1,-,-,CASSFGTNWLSPEAFF,TGTGCCAGCAGCTTTGGGACGAATTGGCTAAGCCCTGAAGCTTTCTTT
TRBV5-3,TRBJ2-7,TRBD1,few,CARSLAGPGQGMNEQYF,TGTGCCAGAAGCTTGGCCGGGCCGGGACAGGGAATGAACGAGCAGTACTTC
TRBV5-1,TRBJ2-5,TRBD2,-,CASSAGLAGAYQETQYF,TGCGCCAGCAGCGCCGGACTAGCGGGAGCGTACCAAGAGACCCAGTACTTC
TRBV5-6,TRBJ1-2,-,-,CASSSRAWAVGYTF,TGTGCCAGCAGCTCCCGGGCCTGGGCGGTTGGCTACACCTTC
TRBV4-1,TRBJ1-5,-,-,CASSQAGALGNQPQHF,TGCGCCAGCAGCCAAGCGGGGGCGCTAGGCAATCAGCCCCAGCATTTT
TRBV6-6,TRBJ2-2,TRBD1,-,CASSYAPGQGSGELFF,TGTGCCAGCAGTTACGCCCCGGGACAGGGGTCCGGGGAGCTGTTTTTT
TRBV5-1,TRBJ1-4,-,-,CASSSGQSYEKLFF,TGCGCCAGCAGCTCTGGACAGTCTTATGAAAAACTGTTTTTT